This is a list of T cell receptor beta chains from one sample in a study of blood T cell repertoires in COVID-19. TCRdb's table, derived via immunoSEQ multiplex PCR, lists solely in-frame clones and lacks some. The data show roughly 250,000 clones, 80% to 90% seen once. Sequencing input: PBMCs or T cells enriched from blood (not recorded which). The receptors come from a middle-aged woman who had been exposed to COVID-19. Both conserved end residues are part of each CDR3. Each record gives: clone size, V gene, D gene, J gene, CDR3 DNA, CDR3 protein. A D gene is named only where the DNA matches it firmly. Clone size is stated in some rows and not others, as once, few, many or a class when expanded.

NA	TRBV5-8	NA	TRBJ1-5	TGTGCCAGCAGCTTGGCCACAATAACCGATCAGCCCCAGCATTTT	CASSLATITDQPQHF
NA	TRBV5-1	TRBD2	TRBJ2-1	TGCGCCAGCAGCCTCGCCGCGGGAGAAACCTACAATGAGCAGTTCTTC	CASSLAAGETYNEQFF
once	TRBV20-1	TRBD2	TRBJ2-5	TGCAGTGCTAGTACCTCAAGCGGGGGGGCCAGAGAGACCCAGTACTTC	CSASTSSGGARETQYF
NA	TRBV15	TRBD2	TRBJ2-5	TGTGCCACCAGCAGTGAAGTCCTAGCGGGGAGAGAGACCCAGTACTTC	CATSSEVLAGRETQYF
NA	TRBV9	TRBD2	TRBJ2-3	TGTGCCAGCGCTCTAGCGGCAGATACGCAGTATTTT	CASALAADTQYF
once	TRBV5-1	TRBD1	TRBJ1-1	TGCGCCAGCAGCTGGACAGGGGGCACTGAAGCTTTCTTT	CASSWTGGTEAFF
NA	TRBV7-6	NA	TRBJ1-6	TGTGCCAGCAGCTGGCGGGGGGGTTACAATTCACCCCTCCACTTT	CASSWRGGYNSPLHF
few	TRBV3-1/TRBV3-2	NA	TRBJ1-2	TGTGCCAGCAGACCACTGACAGCCCCAATGGGCTACACCTTC	CASRPLTAPMGYTF
NA	TRBV7-8	TRBD1	TRBJ2-1	TGTGCCAGCAGCGGGTACAGGGGGGATCCCTACAATGAGCAGTTCTTC	CASSGYRGDPYNEQFF
NA	TRBV3-1/TRBV3-2	NA	TRBJ2-3	TGTGCCAGCAGCCCCGGGGGCACAGATACGCAGTATTTT	CASSPGGTDTQYF
NA	TRBV6-6	NA	TRBJ1-6	TGTGCCAGCGGGCGGGAGAATTCACCCCTCCACTTT	CASGRENSPLHF
NA	TRBV5-4	TRBD1	TRBJ1-2	TGTGCCAGCAGCTCTGGACAGGAGGGCTATGGCTACACCTTC	CASSSGQEGYGYTF
NA	TRBV4-3	TRBD2	TRBJ2-5	TGCGCCAGCAGCCAGGGCGGGGGGGCCGGAGAGACCCAGTACTTC	CASSQGGGAGETQYF
NA	TRBV19	TRBD1	TRBJ1-6	TGTGCCAGTACAACGCCGACAGGGGTCTATAATTCACCCCTCCACTTT	CASTTPTGVYNSPLHF
NA	TRBV30	NA	TRBJ1-3	TGTGCCTGGAGGTCCGACTGGAGCTCTGGAAACACCATATATTTT	CAWRSDWSSGNTIYF
NA	TRBV24-1	NA	TRBJ2-1	TGTGCCACCAGTGAGACAGGAGGCTACAATGAGCAGTTCTTC	CATSETGGYNEQFF
NA	TRBV29-1	TRBD2	TRBJ2-3	TGCAGCGTTGGGCGGGGGGGATTCACAGATACGCAGTATTTT	CSVGRGGFTDTQYF
NA	TRBV7-8	NA	TRBJ1-4	TGTGCCAGCAGCCTCGGAGTATCAACTAATGAAAAACTGTTTTTT	CASSLGVSTNEKLFF
NA	TRBV5-4	TRBD2	TRBJ2-3	TGTGCCAGCAACCTATTAACTAGCGGGGAGGATACGCAGTATTTT	CASNLLTSGEDTQYF
NA	TRBV7-9	TRBD1	TRBJ2-7	TGTGCCAGCAGCTTAGCGGGGACAGGGGGAGCGGGCCTATCCTACGAGCAGTACTTC	CASSLAGTGGAGLSYEQYF
NA	TRBV5-1	NA	TRBJ1-1	TGCGCCAGCAGCTGGTTGACAGGATCCGACACTGAAGCTTTCTTT	CASSWLTGSDTEAFF
NA	TRBV6-5	NA	TRBJ1-1	TGTGCCAGCAGTTACGGCAGAGGATACACTGAAGCTTTCTTT	CASSYGRGYTEAFF
NA	TRBV19	TRBD1	TRBJ1-2	TGTGCCAGCAATTCGGGACAGATTTATGGCTACACCTTC	CASNSGQIYGYTF
NA	TRBV25-1	NA	TRBJ2-5	TGTGCCAGCAGTGAATATGGAGTAGCCCAAGAGACCCAGTACTTC	CASSEYGVAQETQYF
once	TRBV7-7	NA	TRBJ2-1	TGTGCCAGCAGCGTTGGAAGGAGCGTGGACTACAATGAGCAGTTCTTC	CASSVGRSVDYNEQFF
NA	TRBV19	NA	TRBJ1-1	TGTGCCAGTAGTTACTCTTTTAGGGGCCCAGCTTTCTTT	CASSYSFRGPAFF
NA	TRBV9	NA	TRBJ2-3	TGTGCCAGCAGCGTAGGGGGGGTCGATACGCAGTATTTT	CASSVGGVDTQYF
once	TRBV12-3/TRBV12-4	NA	TRBJ1-1	TGTGCCAGCAGTTTGAGGCAGATCACTGAAGCTTTCTTT	CASSLRQITEAFF
NA	TRBV3-1/TRBV3-2	TRBD2	TRBJ2-3	TGTGCCAGCAGCCTTGGGACTAGCGGGGCGGGGACGCAGTATTTT	CASSLGTSGAGTQYF
NA	TRBV7-2	TRBD1	TRBJ1-5	TGTGCCAGCAGCCCAGGGGGCCACCAGCCCCAGCATTTT	CASSPGGHQPQHF
NA	TRBV19	NA	TRBJ1-1	TGTGCCAGTAGTTTTAGACTGACAGGTGTCACTGAAGCTTTCTTT	CASSFRLTGVTEAFF
NA	TRBV6-5	NA	TRBJ1-4	TGTGCCAGCAGTTACAGGGGTTTTAATGAAAAACTGTTTTTT	CASSYRGFNEKLFF
once	TRBV6-5	TRBD2	TRBJ2-3	TGTGCCACGCAGCGGGGTGGCACAGATACGCAGTATTTT	CATQRGGTDTQYF
many	TRBV4-2	TRBD2	TRBJ2-1	TGTGCCAGCAGCCAAGAGGTAGCGGGGGGCAGGGGTGAGCAGTTCTTC	CASSQEVAGGRGEQFF
NA	TRBV19	NA	TRBJ1-1	TGTGCCACCAGATATGGGGGGGAGATTCGAGCTTTCTTT	CATRYGGEIRAFF
NA	TRBV29-1	TRBD1	TRBJ2-7	TGCAGCGTTGTATTGGACAGGGGCAACGAGCAGTACTTC	CSVVLDRGNEQYF
NA	TRBV4-2	TRBD1	TRBJ1-2	TGTGCCAGCAGCCAAAGGACAGGGGGCCCTTCCGGCTATGGCTACACCTTC	CASSQRTGGPSGYGYTF
NA	TRBV28	NA	TRBJ2-2	TGTGCCAGCGTTTCCGACGGAGATAACACCGGGGAGCTGTTTTTT	CASVSDGDNTGELFF
NA	TRBV27	TRBD1	TRBJ1-2	TGTGCCAGCAGTATGACAGGGTTGCCCGGCTACACCTTC	CASSMTGLPGYTF
NA	TRBV6-6	TRBD1	TRBJ2-3	TGTGCCAGCAGGGACGCGGACAGGGGTGAATATACGCAGTATTTT	CASRDADRGEYTQYF
NA	TRBV5-4	TRBD1	TRBJ1-4	TGTGCCAGCAGCTTGCGTGGGACAGCGAGTCGGGAAAAACTGTTTTTT	CASSLRGTASREKLFF
NA	TRBV7-3	NA	TRBJ2-1	TGTGCCAGCAGCTTAGAGGGTGAGCAGTTCTTC	CASSLEGEQFF
NA	TRBV5-8	NA	TRBJ2-7	TGTGCCAGCAGCTTCGTAATCGAGCAGTACTTC	CASSFVIEQYF
NA	TRBV5-1	TRBD2	TRBJ2-3	TGCGCCAGCAGCTTGTCCGGGACTAGCGCCACGAGCACAGATACGCAGTATTTT	CASSLSGTSATSTDTQYF
NA	TRBV9	NA	TRBJ1-1	TGTGCCAGCAGCGCAAGTACCGCTCCTTGGGCCACTGAAGCTTTCTTT	CASSASTAPWATEAFF